This record looks at one T cell receptor beta chain sequence and its context. At the DNA level, this CDR3 is encoded by other sequences in the same sample as well. The sample comes from a study of blood T cell repertoires in COVID-19. This study enrolled people aged about 18 to 100 from about two dozen US geographic areas. In the original processing: The assay estimated nucleated cells by amplifying reference gene primers. The assay was immunoSEQ multiplex PCR, and TCRdb's table has in-frame clones only and misses some. V, J and clone size were drawn from that table, and D and trimming were deduced from the DNA. The repertoire consists of about 240,000 clones, with around nine tenths occurring once and the leading ten covering over 4%. CDR1 GTSNPN and CDR2 SVGIG come from the germline V gene (reference sequence). This CDR3 has 12 residues. The ends lost 5 bases at V and 1 base at J; junction bases unmatched: 0.

The V gene is TRBV30, the J gene TRBJ1-1, with 8 bases fitting TRBD1. Sequencing was carried out using PBMCs or T cells enriched from blood (not recorded which). This clonotype originated in a woman aged 25 to 39 who had recovered from COVID-19. The CDR3 coding sequence is TGTGCCTGGGGACAGGGGAACACTGAAGCTTTCTTT. Its protein is CAWGQGNTEAFF.